This T cell receptor beta chain was obtained from a study of shared clonotypes between healthy human individuals. Overall study context: A couple of women and a few men aged 18 to 49 made up the donors.

The DNA input per sorted-subset replicate PCR was 200 ng, corresponding to some 30,000 T cell genomes. Here immunoSEQ multiplex PCR was the method, and the copy in TCRdb shows in-frame clones only, minus some. In the table there are 640,000 or so clones, less than 80% of which are singletons. Study outcomes and limitations: Unshared clonotypes carried lower generation probabilities than those common to all four donors.

To note about this clone: Its antigen is not identified.

Deletions cut 4 bases from V and 4 bases from J, with 18 bases between. The CDR3 is 15 residues long. Germline V CDR1 and CDR2: SGHRS, YFSETQ. Adult donors, all healthy and HIV-negative, had no recent acute infections or vaccinations. The sample taken for sequencing was memory CD4+ T cells sorted from blood. Regarding subset: CD45RA-negative fraction. The J gene is TRBJ2-7, the V gene TRBV5-1; possible D gene TRBD1, 6 bases. This receptor was obtained from a woman aged 25-40 years in good health. The CDR3 nucleotides read TGCGCCAGCAGCACCAGGACAGAGACTCGTTACGAGCAGTACTTC. Encoded protein: CASSTRTETRYEQYF.